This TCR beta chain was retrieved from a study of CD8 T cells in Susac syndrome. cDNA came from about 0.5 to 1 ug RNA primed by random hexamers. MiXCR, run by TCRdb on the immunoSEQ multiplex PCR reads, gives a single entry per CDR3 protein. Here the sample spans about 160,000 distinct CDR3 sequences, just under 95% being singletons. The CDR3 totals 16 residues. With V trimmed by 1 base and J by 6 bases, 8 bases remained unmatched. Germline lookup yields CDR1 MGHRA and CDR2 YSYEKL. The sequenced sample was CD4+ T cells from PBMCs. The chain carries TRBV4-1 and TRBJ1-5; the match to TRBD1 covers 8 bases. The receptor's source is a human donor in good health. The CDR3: CASSQGRTGIRQPQHF. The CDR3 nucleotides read TGCGCCAGCAGCCAAGGGAGGACAGGGATCCGTCAGCCCCAGCATTTT.